A selection of T cell receptor beta chains follows, all from one sample in a study of vaccination and CD4 T cells after COVID-19. TCRdb re-called the PCR reads through MiXCR, storing one row per CDR3 protein. The sample records around 19,000 distinct CDR3 sequences, about two fifths being singletons. For these receptors, no antigen is known. The sequencing input was CD4+ T cells from blood, cultured in vitro. Source of these receptors: a human donor who had recovered from COVID-19. CDR3s include the opening cysteine and the closing phenylalanine or tryptophan. D genes are given only for firm matches. Expanded clones get a size class; other rows say once, few or many, or leave the size out.

CDR3nt: TGTGCCAGCAGTACTATAGGGGGTACAGATACGCAGTATTTT
CDR3aa: CASSTIGGTDTQYF
d_gene: -
j_gene: TRBJ2-3
v_gene: TRBV6-1
abundance: once

CDR3nt: TGTGCCAGCCGGGGACAGGGGGTCTCACCCCTCCACTTT
CDR3aa: CASRGQGVSPLHF
d_gene: TRBD1
j_gene: TRBJ1-6
v_gene: TRBV19
abundance: -

CDR3nt: TGCAGTGCTTTCAGACAGGGGAGCACCGGGGAGCCGTTTTTT
CDR3aa: CSAFRQGSTGEPFF
d_gene: TRBD1
j_gene: TRBJ2-2
v_gene: TRBV20-1
abundance: -

CDR3nt: TGTGCCAGTAGTAAGGGGGGGAGCCAGAACACTGAAGCTTTCTTT
CDR3aa: CASSKGGSQNTEAFF
d_gene: -
j_gene: TRBJ1-1
v_gene: TRBV19
abundance: -

CDR3nt: TGTGCCAGCAGCGGACACCGGTTAGCTAACTATGGCTACACCTTC
CDR3aa: CASSGHRLANYGYTF
d_gene: -
j_gene: TRBJ1-2
v_gene: TRBV7-4
abundance: -

CDR3nt: TGTGCCAGCAGCCAAGGACTAGCGGGGGGGCTAGACGAGCAGTACTTC
CDR3aa: CASSQGLAGGLDEQYF
d_gene: TRBD2
j_gene: TRBJ2-7
v_gene: TRBV4-2
abundance: -

CDR3nt: TGCAGTGCTTCCCCGAGGGCAGTGGGGGAGCAGTACTTC
CDR3aa: CSASPRAVGEQYF
d_gene: -
j_gene: TRBJ2-7
v_gene: TRBV20-1
abundance: few

CDR3nt: TGTGCCAGCAGCCCCCAGGGATTCACCCTCCACTTT
CDR3aa: CASSPQGFTLHF
d_gene: -
j_gene: TRBJ1-6
v_gene: TRBV3-1
abundance: once

CDR3nt: TGTGCCAGCAGCTTCAAGAGAGGGGGTACAGATACGCAGTATTTT
CDR3aa: CASSFKRGGTDTQYF
d_gene: -
j_gene: TRBJ2-3
v_gene: TRBV7-2
abundance: few

CDR3nt: TGTGCCAGCAGCTTAGTTCTTAGTGGCGCCTACGAGCAGTACTTC
CDR3aa: CASSLVLSGAYEQYF
d_gene: -
j_gene: TRBJ2-7
v_gene: TRBV7-9
abundance: -

CDR3nt: TGTGCCAGCAGTAAACAGGGGGGTGGCTACGAGCAGTACTTC
CDR3aa: CASSKQGGGYEQYF
d_gene: TRBD1
j_gene: TRBJ2-7
v_gene: TRBV6-1
abundance: once

CDR3nt: TGTGCCAGCACGACATTGCTGGGTTCACCCCTCCACTTT
CDR3aa: CASTTLLGSPLHF
d_gene: -
j_gene: TRBJ1-6
v_gene: TRBV6-1
abundance: -

CDR3nt: TGTGCCAGCTCGCCAGCGGCCACTAGCACAGATACGCAGTATTTT
CDR3aa: CASSPAATSTDTQYF
d_gene: -
j_gene: TRBJ2-3
v_gene: TRBV18
abundance: -

CDR3nt: TGTGCCAGCAGTTACCGAGGGGCTGGTGGAAACACCATATATTTT
CDR3aa: CASSYRGAGGNTIYF
d_gene: -
j_gene: TRBJ1-3
v_gene: TRBV6-5
abundance: -

CDR3nt: TGTGCCAGCAGTTTATCGTCCTACAGTTCAGCCTACAATGAGCAGTTCTTC
CDR3aa: CASSLSSYSSAYNEQFF
d_gene: -
j_gene: TRBJ2-1
v_gene: TRBV27
abundance: few

CDR3nt: TGTGCCAGCAGAGGGACAGGGGTCACCGGGGAGCTGTTTTTT
CDR3aa: CASRGTGVTGELFF
d_gene: TRBD1
j_gene: TRBJ2-2
v_gene: TRBV6-1
abundance: -

CDR3nt: TGTGCCAGCAGCGAATGGACTAGCGGGAGAGGTGAGCAGTTCTTC
CDR3aa: CASSEWTSGRGEQFF
d_gene: TRBD2
j_gene: TRBJ2-1
v_gene: TRBV7-2
abundance: -

CDR3nt: TGCAGTGCTAGAGATCCCACCCCTGGCAATCAGCCCCAGCATTTT
CDR3aa: CSARDPTPGNQPQHF
d_gene: -
j_gene: TRBJ1-5
v_gene: TRBV20-1
abundance: -

CDR3nt: TGTGCCAGCAGTGATAGCGGGACAAGCACAGATACGCAGTATTTT
CDR3aa: CASSDSGTSTDTQYF
d_gene: TRBD2
j_gene: TRBJ2-3
v_gene: TRBV28
abundance: -

CDR3nt: TGCGCCAGCAGCGGGGATGGATACACTGAAGCTTTCTTT
CDR3aa: CASSGDGYTEAFF
d_gene: -
j_gene: TRBJ1-1
v_gene: TRBV5-1
abundance: once

CDR3nt: TGTGCCAGCAGCCAAGAGGTTGGCAGGGTTAATGGCTACACCTTC
CDR3aa: CASSQEVGRVNGYTF
d_gene: -
j_gene: TRBJ1-2
v_gene: TRBV3-1
abundance: -

CDR3nt: TGTGCCAGCAGTTACAGGAGGTTGGCAGATACGCAGTATTTT
CDR3aa: CASSYRRLADTQYF
d_gene: -
j_gene: TRBJ2-3
v_gene: TRBV6-5
abundance: few

CDR3nt: TGCAGTGCTAGAGGATACAGCGGGAACCCCACAAATGAGCAGTTCTTC
CDR3aa: CSARGYSGNPTNEQFF
d_gene: TRBD2
j_gene: TRBJ2-1
v_gene: TRBV20-1
abundance: medium-sized